These 5 T cell receptor beta chains came from one sample sequenced in a study of blood T cell repertoires in COVID-19. Sequenced by immunoSEQ multiplex PCR; TCRdb stores in-frame clones only, minus some. Of about 220,000 clones listed, 88% were seen once; the top ten hold roughly 14%. The sequencing input was PBMCs or T cells enriched from blood (not recorded which). The receptors were gathered from a woman aged 50 to 60 with acute COVID-19.

This clone was observed a few times. The chain has TRBV5-1 and TRBJ1-2; a weak D match, TRBD1 (5 bases). There are 15 residues in the CDR3. Trimming took off 3 bases at V and 4 bases at J, with 16 bases between the two ends. CDR1 SGHRS and CDR2 YFSETQ come from the germline V gene. CDR3 in amino acids: CASSSGHTQPYGYTF. CDR3 nucleotide sequence: TGCGCCAGCAGCTCAGGACACACGCAACCCTATGGCTACACCTTC.

This sequence joins TRBV4-2 and TRBJ1-5; unclear D gene. The ends were cut back, 0 bases at V and 8 bases at J, with 17 bases in the middle. Per the germline V gene, CDR1 is LGHNA and CDR2 is YNFKEQ. CDR3 length: 16 amino acids. CDR3 amino acids: CASSQDGRRGLEPQHF. The CDR3 DNA reads as TGTGCCAGCAGCCAAGATGGTCGTCGGGGTTTGGAGCCCCAGCATTTT.

The chain employs TRBV27 and TRBJ1-5, with TRBD1 identical over 7 bases. This CDR3 contains 14 residues. Unmatched junction bases numbered 9, after V lost 6 bases and J lost 7 bases. Germline V gives CDR1 MNHEY, CDR2 SMNVEV (reference sequence). CDR3 DNA sequence: TGTGCCAGCAGCGACAACAGGGGTAAGCAGCCCCAGCATTTT. This translates into CASSDNRGKQPQHF.

The rearrangement joins TRBV6-5 to TRBJ1-1, with D hard to call. Germline values: CDR1 MNHEY, CDR2 SVGAGI. Trimming left V 2 bases short and J 1 base short, with 5 bases between. This CDR3 spans 13 amino acids. The DNA of the CDR3 is TGTGCCAGCAGTTACGAGGGGAACACTGAAGCTTTCTTT. This sequence encodes CASSYEGNTEAFF.

The sample holds a few counts of this clone. This chain connects TRBV5-4 to TRBJ1-3, with unresolved D. The CDR3 contains 13 residues. From germline, CDR1 is SGHNT and CDR2 YYREEE (reference sequence). Trimming removed 3 bases from V and 7 bases from J, with 11 bases in between. The DNA of the CDR3 is TGTGCCAGCAGCTCGGACGGGAGGAACACCATATATTTT. Translating it yields CASSSDGRNTIYF.